This TCR beta chain was identified in a study of cytomegalovirus exposure and HLA in healthy donors. The study's findings and limits: Later analysis found that TCR beta chains associated with HLA were more clonally expanded than other, equally common chains. What a later analysis reportedly showed was that an Asian-associated ancestry cluster had fewer N-insertions than the approximately 700-donor mean. Earlier analysis found most TCR beta V segments productive about 87% or about 30% of the time.

13 Jbeta primers and 60 Vbeta primers were used for the PCR. TCRdb's table, derived via immunoSEQ multiplex PCR, lists solely in-frame clones and lacks some. Among approximately 150,000 clones listed, 60% to 80% were seen once. Germline V CDR1 and CDR2: MNHEY, SVGAGI. The germline V and J ends were trimmed by 7 bases and 2 bases, with 14 bases remaining between them. There are 14 residues in the CDR3. A note on this clone: Its antigen is as yet unknown.

The origin of this receptor is a man aged 18 to 30 in good health and CMV-seropositive. The sample taken for sequencing was PBMCs. The J gene is TRBJ1-1, the V gene TRBV6-5, with D tentatively TRBD1 (6 bases). CDR3 nucleotide sequence: TGTGCCAGCAAAGAGGGGGGGCCTAACACTGAAGCTTTCTTT. Protein sequence: CASKEGGPNTEAFF.